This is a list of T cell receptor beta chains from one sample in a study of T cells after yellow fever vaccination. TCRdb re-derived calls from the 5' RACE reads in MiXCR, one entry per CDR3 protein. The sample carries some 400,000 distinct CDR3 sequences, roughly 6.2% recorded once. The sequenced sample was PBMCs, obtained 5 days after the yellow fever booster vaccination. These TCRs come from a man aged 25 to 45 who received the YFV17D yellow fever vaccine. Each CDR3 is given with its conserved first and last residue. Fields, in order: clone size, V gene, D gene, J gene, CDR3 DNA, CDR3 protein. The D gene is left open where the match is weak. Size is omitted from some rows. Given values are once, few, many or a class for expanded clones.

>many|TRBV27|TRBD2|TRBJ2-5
TGTGCCAGCAGTACCGGGACTAGCGGGAGAGAGACCCAGTACTTC
CASSTGTSGRETQYF
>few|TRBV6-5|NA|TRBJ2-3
TGTGCCAGCAGTTACGGTCCATGGGATACGCAGTATTTT
CASSYGPWDTQYF
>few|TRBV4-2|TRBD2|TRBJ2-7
TGTGCCAGCAGCCAAGCCGGGGGAGGGGAAGAGCAGTACTTC
CASSQAGGGEEQYF
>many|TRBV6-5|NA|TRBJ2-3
TGTGCCAGCAGTTACAACGACGCAAGCACAGATACGCAGTATTTT
CASSYNDASTDTQYF
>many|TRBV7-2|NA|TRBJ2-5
TGTGCCAGCAGCTTAGTGTTCGGAGAGACCCAGTACTTC
CASSLVFGETQYF
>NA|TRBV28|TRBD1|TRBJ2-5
TGTGCCAGCTGCCAGTATCCGGGACAGGGTGCAGAGACCCAGTACTTC
CASCQYPGQGAETQYF
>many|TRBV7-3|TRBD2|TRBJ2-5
TGTGCCAGCAGCTTAACTAGGACTAGCGGGGAGACCCAGTACTTC
CASSLTRTSGETQYF
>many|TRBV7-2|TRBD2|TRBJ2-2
TGTGCCAGCAGCTTCCAATGGGGGGGCGGGGAGCTGTTTTTT
CASSFQWGGGELFF
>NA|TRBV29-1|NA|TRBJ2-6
TGCAGCGTTTACGACGAAACCTCTGGGGCCAACGTCCTGACTTTC
CSVYDETSGANVLTF
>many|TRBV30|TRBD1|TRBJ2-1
TGTGCCTGGGCGGCCGGGACACAGGGGGGTGAGCAGTTCTTC
CAWAAGTQGGEQFF
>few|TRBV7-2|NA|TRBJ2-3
TGTGCCAGCAGCTTATTCCCCCAATCGACAGATACGCAGTATTTT
CASSLFPQSTDTQYF
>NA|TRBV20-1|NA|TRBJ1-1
TGCAGTGCTAGAGAAGGGTGGAGGAACACTGAAGCTTTCTTT
CSAREGWRNTEAFF
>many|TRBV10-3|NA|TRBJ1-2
TGTGCCACCAGAGACAGCAACTATGGCTACACCTTC
CATRDSNYGYTF
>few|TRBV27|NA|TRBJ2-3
TGTGCCAGCAGCGTACTACCAGACACAGATACGCAGTATTTT
CASSVLPDTDTQYF
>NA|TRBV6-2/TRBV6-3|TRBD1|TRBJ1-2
TGTGCCAGCAGTTACCGTGGGACAGCTAACCCTGGCTACACCTTC
CASSYRGTANPGYTF
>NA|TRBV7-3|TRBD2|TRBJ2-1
TGTGCCAGCAGCAAGACTAGCGGGCCCTACAATGAGCAGTTCTTC
CASSKTSGPYNEQFF
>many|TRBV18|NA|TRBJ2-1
TGTGCCAGCTCACGTGGACTGGGTGTTTACAATGAGCAGTTCTTC
CASSRGLGVYNEQFF
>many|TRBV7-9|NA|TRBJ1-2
TGTGCCAGCAGCTCCGACAGATATGGTGGCTACACCTTC
CASSSDRYGGYTF
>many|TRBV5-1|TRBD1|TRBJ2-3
TGCGCCAGCAGCCCAGGGACAGGGAAAGATACGCAGTATTTT
CASSPGTGKDTQYF
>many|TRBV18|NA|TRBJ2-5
TGTGCCAGCTCACCAGCCCGACAGCAAGAGACCCAGTACTTC
CASSPARQQETQYF
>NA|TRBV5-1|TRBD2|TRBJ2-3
TGCGCCAGCAGCCCGCGGGGGGATACAGATACGCAGTATTTT
CASSPRGDTDTQYF
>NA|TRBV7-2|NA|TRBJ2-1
TGTGCCAGCAGCGTAGGAGGAACGGTCTACAATGAGCAGTTCTTC
CASSVGGTVYNEQFF
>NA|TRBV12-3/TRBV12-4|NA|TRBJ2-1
TGTGCCAGCAGTTTTGAGGGCCACCCTGAGCAGTTCTTC
CASSFEGHPEQFF
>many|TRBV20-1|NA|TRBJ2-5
TGCAGCTTACCTGGTCCGGGCCAAGAGACCCAGTACTTC
CSLPGPGQETQYF
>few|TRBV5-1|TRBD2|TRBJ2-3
TGCGCCAGCAGCTTGGGGCTAGCGGGGGGGCTCCGCACAGATACGCAGTATTTT
CASSLGLAGGLRTDTQYF
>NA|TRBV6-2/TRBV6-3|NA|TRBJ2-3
TGTGCCAGCAGTCGGCAGAGGAATACGCAGTATTTT
CASSRQRNTQYF
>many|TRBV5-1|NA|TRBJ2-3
TGCGCCAGCAGCTGGTACGGGAGAGCTAGCACAGATACGCAGTATTTT
CASSWYGRASTDTQYF
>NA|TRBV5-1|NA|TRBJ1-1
TGCGCCAGCAGCCCGGGAGGGACGAGGGGGAACACTGAAGCTTTCTTT
CASSPGGTRGNTEAFF
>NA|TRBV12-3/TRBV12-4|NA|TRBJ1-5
TGTGCCAGCAGGCCGGACGGACCCAATCAGCCCCAGCATTTT
CASRPDGPNQPQHF
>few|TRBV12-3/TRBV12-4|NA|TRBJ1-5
TGTGCCAGCAGTTATAGGGTTGGGCAGCCCCAGCATTTT
CASSYRVGQPQHF
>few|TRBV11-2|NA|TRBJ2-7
TGTGCCAGCAGCTTATGGCAGGGCGGGGAGCAGTACTTC
CASSLWQGGEQYF
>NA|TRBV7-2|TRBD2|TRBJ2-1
TGTGCCAGCGGGGGGGGAGGCTCCTACAATGAGCAGTTCTTC
CASGGGGSYNEQFF
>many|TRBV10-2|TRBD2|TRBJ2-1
TGCGCCAGCAGTGATGCGGGAGCCTACAATGAGCAGTTCTTC
CASSDAGAYNEQFF